One and the same sample provided the 25 T cell receptor beta chains below, sequenced in a study of T-cell reconstitution after alpha-beta-depleted transplantation in children. As it was prepared, the TCRbeta library received unique molecular identifiers. TCRdb called the PCR reads again in MiXCR, with one record for every CDR3 protein. In the table there are some 500,000 distinct CDR3 sequences, approximately 30% of which are singletons. Specimen: PBMCs from the stem cell graft donor, collected from the stem cell graft. These receptors all stem from a human donor who donated a stem cell graft to a child with aplastic anemia.

This chain joins TRBV6-5 and TRBJ2-5, with D unresolved. Germline V gene sequence: CDR1 MNHEY, CDR2 SVGAGI. This CDR3 contains 13 residues. Trimming removed 4 bases at V and 3 bases at J, with 9 bases between. The CDR3 coding sequence is TGTGCCAGCAGTTCTAGAGCCGAAGAGACCCAGTACTTC. The encoded protein is CASSSRAEETQYF.

The J gene is TRBJ2-7, the V gene TRBV6-2 or TRBV6-3, with TRBD2 matching 10 bases. V dropped 7 bases and J dropped 1; count of bases not matched to a gene: 1. CDR3 length: 13 amino acids. Germline V gene data show CDR1 as MNHEY and CDR2 as SVGEGT. CDR3 in amino acids: CASMTSGSYEQYF. The CDR3 DNA is TGTGCCAGCATGACTAGCGGGTCCTACGAGCAGTACTTC.

This clonotype has just a few counts. V and J are TRBV7-9 and TRBJ1-5, with D uncertain. This CDR3 has 14 residues. Trimming cost V 1 base and J 5 bases, with 9 bases left between them. The germline V gene has CDR1 SEHNR and CDR2 FQNEAQ (reference sequence). The CDR3 is CASSLDRYDQPQHF. The CDR3, as DNA: TGTGCCAGCAGCTTAGATCGGTACGATCAGCCCCAGCATTTT.

The genes are TRBV7-8 and TRBJ2-7; 14 bases map to TRBD2. The germline V gene has CDR1 SGHVS and CDR2 FQNEAQ. J was trimmed by 4 bases and V by 8 bases; bases with no gene match: 10. This CDR3 comprises 16 residues. CDR3 loop: CASSREGTSGSYEQYF. The CDR3 DNA is TGTGCCAGCTCCCGAGAGGGGACTAGCGGGAGTTACGAGCAGTACTTC. The whole variable domain, remainder taken from reference TRBV7-8 and TRBJ2-7, is GAGVSQSPRYKVAKRGQDVALRCDPISGHVSLFWYQQALGQGPEFLTYFQNEAQLDKSGLPSDRFFAERPEGSVSTLKIQRTQQEDSAVYLCASSREGTSGSYEQYFGPGTRLTVT.

The rearrangement uses TRBV5-1 and TRBJ2-3; 10 bases are shared with TRBD2. The CDR3 covers 15 residues. The V segment lost 4 bases and the J segment 3 bases; nucleotides outside the gene matches: 5. Germline V CDR1 and CDR2: SGHRS, YFSETQ. CDR3 DNA sequence: TGCGCCAGCAGCACTCCGGGACTAGCGACAGATACGCAGTATTTT. The encoded protein is CASSTPGLATDTQYF.

There are a few counts of this clonotype. The chain carries TRBV15 and TRBJ2-3, with D possibly TRBD2 on 6 matching bases. Trimming stripped 0 bases from V and 1 base from J, with 17 bases between. Per the germline V gene, CDR1 is LNHNV and CDR2 is YYDKDF (reference sequence). The CDR3 is 18 amino acids. DNA of the CDR3: TGTGCCACCAGCAGAGAGGGGACCGGCGGGGCTCGCACAGATACGCAGTATTTT. Its translation: CATSREGTGGARTDTQYF.

The V gene is TRBV7-9, the J gene TRBJ1-4; 9 nucleotides match TRBD1. The CDR3 length is 16 residues. V dropped 5 bases and J dropped 2; count of bases not matched to a gene: 6. CDR1 is SEHNR, CDR2 FQNEAQ, per germline (reference sequence). CDR3 sequence reads: CASSPTGGSTNEKLFF. The CDR3 bases are TGTGCCAGCAGCCCAACAGGGGGCTCGACTAATGAAAAACTGTTTTTT.

The chain employs TRBV15 and TRBJ2-7; no definite D call. V dropped 0 bases and J dropped 2 bases, with 11 bases sitting between them. The CDR3 runs 15 residues. Germline V gives CDR1 LNHNV, CDR2 YYDKDF (reference sequence). The CDR3 DNA follows: TGTGCCACCAGCAGAGATCGGCTGAGACCCTACGAGCAGTACTTC. Translation: CATSRDRLRPYEQYF.

This clonotype has more than one count but fewer than ten. The CDR3 region is CASRDRVSTEAFF. For the CDR3, the DNA is TGTGCCAGCAGAGACAGGGTTAGTACTGAAGCTTTCTTT. This rearrangement joins TRBV27 to TRBJ1-1, with TRBD1 identical over 7 bases. The V gene's germline CDR1 is MNHEY and CDR2 SMNVEV (reference sequence). Trimming cost V 6 bases and J 5 bases; bases outside gene matches: 6. This CDR3 comprises 13 residues.

The chain couples TRBV7-3 to TRBJ2-1; D might be TRBD2 (6 bases). This CDR3 has 16 residues. The V and J ends lost 5 bases and 2 bases respectively, with 16 bases between them. Germline loops: CDR1 SGHTA, CDR2 FQGTGA. In DNA form, the CDR3 reads TGTGCCAGCAGCCAGGGACTCTCCCCTACCTACAATGAGCAGTTCTTC. Its protein is CASSQGLSPTYNEQFF.

The V gene is TRBV5-1, the J gene TRBJ1-3; D gene ambiguous. V dropped 0 bases and J dropped 0 bases, with 4 bases sitting between them. The germline CDR1 and CDR2 sequences are SGHRS and YFSETQ. The CDR3 runs to 14 residues. The CDR3 nucleotides are TGCGCCAGCAGCTTGGCCCTCTCTGGAAACACCATATATTTT. As protein: CASSLALSGNTIYF.

A few counts support this clonotype. The chain recombines TRBV18 with TRBJ2-7; D is undetermined. Germline V gives CDR1 KGHSH, CDR2 LQKENI. V shed 0 bases and J shed 3 bases, with 6 bases lying between them. There are 13 residues in the CDR3. This CDR3 is CASSPPGNYEQYF. In DNA form, the CDR3 reads TGTGCCAGCTCACCACCGGGAAACTACGAGCAGTACTTC.

This clonotype was observed a handful of times. The chain joins TRBV9 to TRBJ1-5; D is possibly TRBD1 (5 bases). V shed 3 bases and J shed 4 bases, with 14 bases lying between them. The CDR3 runs 15 residues. The germline gives CDR1 SGDLS, CDR2 YYNGEE. In DNA, the CDR3 is TGTGCCAGCAGCGAGGGACCTGAAGGGAATCAGCCCCAGCATTTT. It encodes CASSEGPEGNQPQHF.

The rearrangement links TRBV6-1 to TRBJ2-5; D may be TRBD1 (6 bases). This CDR3 region has 15 residues. Deletions cut 6 bases from V and 5 bases from J, with 19 bases between. Germline V gene data show CDR1 as MNHNS and CDR2 as SASEGT. The CDR3 reads CASSPARDKRETQYF. CDR3 DNA: TGTGCCAGCAGCCCTGCCCGGGACAAAAGGGAGACCCAGTACTTC.

This clonotype was seen a few times. V gene TRBV7-8 combines with J gene TRBJ1-1; D ambiguous. The V gene's germline CDR1 is SGHVS and CDR2 FQNEAQ. This CDR3 has 13 residues. The germline V and J ends were trimmed by 5 bases and 9 bases, with 16 bases remaining between them. The DNA for the CDR3 is TGTGCCAGCAGCCCTCTCCTAGGGAAAAAAGCTTTCTTT. Translation gives CASSPLLGKKAFF.

The genes are TRBV6-2 or TRBV6-3 and TRBJ2-7, with D possibly being TRBD2 (6 bases). The V and J ends lost 6 bases and 3 bases respectively, with 15 bases between them. Germline V lookup: CDR1 MNHEY, CDR2 SVGEGT. This CDR3 is built from 14 residues. CDR3: CASSPTSLHYEQYV. DNA of the CDR3: TGTGCCAGCAGCCCTACTAGCCTGCACTACGAGCAGTACGTC.

J is TRBJ2-2 and V is TRBV19, with D maybe TRBD1 (5 bases). Germline CDR1 is LNHDA and CDR2 is SQIVND (reference sequence). The CDR3 covers 15 residues. The germline V and J ends were trimmed by 2 bases and 0 bases, with 7 bases remaining between them. The CDR3 DNA is TGTGCCAGTAGTATACAGGGAACGAACACCGGGGAGCTGTTTTTT. Translation gives CASSIQGTNTGELFF.

The rearrangement uses TRBV19 and TRBJ1-2, with TRBD1 matching 8 bases. The CDR3 is 14 amino acids. Germline lookup yields CDR1 LNHDA and CDR2 SQIVND (reference sequence). Trimming took 7 bases from V and 7 from J; bases not matched to a gene: 11. CDR3 residues: CASTPARGLSGYTF. The CDR3 DNA sequence: TGTGCCAGTACTCCAGCCAGGGGGCTCTCTGGCTACACCTTC.

This clonotype was counted only a few times. The genes are TRBV27 and TRBJ1-6, with 7 nucleotides matching TRBD1. The CDR3 length is 13 residues. Trimming at V came to 3 bases and at J to 8 bases, leaving 1 base not matched to a gene. The germline V gene encodes CDR1 MNHEY and CDR2 SMNVEV (reference sequence). CDR3 DNA sequence: TGTGCCAGCAGTTTTCAGGGGGATTCACCCCTCCACTTT. This gives the protein CASSFQGDSPLHF.

This clonotype turned up a few times. V and J are TRBV20-1 and TRBJ1-6; TRBD1 matches at 9 bases. Germline V CDR1 and CDR2: DFQATT, SNEGSKA (reference sequence). The CDR3 is made up of 18 amino acids. V lost 6 bases to trimming and J lost 8 bases; unmatched junction nucleotides: 20. The CDR3 coding sequence is TGCAGTGCCGTCCGGGACAGGGCGGGATTACGGCCCGATTCACCCCTCCACTTT. This sequence encodes CSAVRDRAGLRPDSPLHF.

The chain recombines TRBV25-1 with TRBJ1-6; D not certain. The germline V gene has CDR1 MGHDK and CDR2 SYGVNS. Deletions cut 6 bases from V and 10 bases from J, with 19 bases between. The CDR3 totals 15 residues. The CDR3 protein is CASSARGRAASPLHF. In DNA form, the CDR3 reads TGTGCCAGCAGCGCCCGCGGGCGTGCGGCCTCACCCCTCCACTTT.

This clonotype was observed once. This chain joins TRBV29-1 and TRBJ1-1; 7 bases are shared with TRBD1. This CDR3 has 15 residues. Germline V gives CDR1 SQVTM, CDR2 ANQGSEA. J was trimmed by 1 base and V by 7 bases; bases with no gene match: 12. CDR3 coding DNA: TGCAGCGCCGAGGGACAGCCGAACCAGAACACTGAAGCTTTCTTT. It specifies CSAEGQPNQNTEAFF.

The rearrangement uses TRBV2 and TRBJ1-5, with D maybe TRBD1 (6 bases). CDR1 and CDR2 (germline): SNHLY, FYNNEI. The CDR3 is made up of 14 amino acids. V lost 6 bases to trimming and J lost 11 bases, with 20 bases between them. This chain's CDR3 is CASSVTGSLRAQHF. The CDR3 nucleotides are TGTGCCAGCAGCGTCACAGGGTCCCTGAGGGCCCAGCATTTT. Supplemented by reference TRBV2 and TRBJ1-5, the full variable domain reads EPEVTQTPSHQVTQMGQEVILRCVPISNHLYFYWYRQILGQKVEFLVSFYNNEISEKSEIFDDQFSVERPDGSNFTLKIRSTKLEDSAMYFCASSVTGSLRAQHFGDGTRLSIL.

The rearrangement uses TRBV9 and TRBJ2-1, with D tentatively TRBD2 (6 bases). This CDR3 has 15 residues. V lost 0 bases to trimming and J lost 9 bases, with 16 bases between them. Per germline, CDR1 SGDLS and CDR2 YYNGEE. The CDR3 DNA follows: TGTGCCAGCAGCGTAGAGGGACTGGAAAGCGGTGAGCAGTTCTTC. Protein product: CASSVEGLESGEQFF.

The V and J genes are TRBV15 and TRBJ1-5; TRBD1 is a possible D gene (6 bases). Between the trimmed V and J ends, which lost 2 bases and 5 bases, there was a span of 16 bases. The germline V gene has CDR1 LNHNV and CDR2 YYDKDF (reference sequence). CDR3 length equals 16 residues. The CDR3 coding sequence is TGTGCCACCAGCAGACTGGGGGCCAGGGGTGATCAGCCCCAGCATTTT. Protein sequence: CATSRLGARGDQPQHF.